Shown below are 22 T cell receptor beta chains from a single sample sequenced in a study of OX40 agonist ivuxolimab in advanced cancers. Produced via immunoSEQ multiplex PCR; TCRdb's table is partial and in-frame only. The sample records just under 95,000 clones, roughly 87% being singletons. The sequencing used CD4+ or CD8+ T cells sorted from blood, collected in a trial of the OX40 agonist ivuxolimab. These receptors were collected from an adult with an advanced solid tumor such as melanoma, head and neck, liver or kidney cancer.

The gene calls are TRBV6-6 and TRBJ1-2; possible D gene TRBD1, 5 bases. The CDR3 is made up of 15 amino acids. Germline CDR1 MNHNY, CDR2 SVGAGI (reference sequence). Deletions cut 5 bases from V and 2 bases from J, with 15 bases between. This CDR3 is CASSPRGRINYGYTF. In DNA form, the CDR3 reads TGTGCCAGCAGTCCCCGGGGACGGATAAACTATGGCTACACCTTC.

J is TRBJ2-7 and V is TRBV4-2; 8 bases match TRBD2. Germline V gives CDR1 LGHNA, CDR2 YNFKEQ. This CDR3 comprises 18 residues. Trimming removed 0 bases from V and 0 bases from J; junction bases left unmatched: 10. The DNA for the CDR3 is TGTGCCAGCAGCCAAGACGAATCAACTAGCGGTAGCTCCTACGAGCAGTACTTC. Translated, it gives CASSQDESTSGSSYEQYF.

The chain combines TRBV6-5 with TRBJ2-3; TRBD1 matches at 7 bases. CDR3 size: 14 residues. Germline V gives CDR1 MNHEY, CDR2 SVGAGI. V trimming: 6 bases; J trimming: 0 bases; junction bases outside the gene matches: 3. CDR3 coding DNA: TGTGCCAGCAGGGGACAGAAAAGCACAGATACGCAGTATTTT. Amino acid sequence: CASRGQKSTDTQYF.

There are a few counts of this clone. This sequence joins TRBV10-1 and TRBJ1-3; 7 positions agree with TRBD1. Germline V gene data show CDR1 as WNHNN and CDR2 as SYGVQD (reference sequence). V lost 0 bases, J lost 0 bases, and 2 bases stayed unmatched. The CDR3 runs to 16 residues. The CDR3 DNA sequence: TGCGCCAGCAGTGAGTCCCGGACAGGCTCTGGAAACACCATATATTTT. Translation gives CASSESRTGSGNTIYF.

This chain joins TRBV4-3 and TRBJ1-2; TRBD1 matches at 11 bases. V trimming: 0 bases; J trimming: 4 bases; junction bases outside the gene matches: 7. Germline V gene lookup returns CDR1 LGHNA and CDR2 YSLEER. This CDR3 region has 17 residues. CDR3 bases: TGCGCCAGCAGCCAAGACGGGACAGGGGGAAGCGCCTATGGCTACACCTTC. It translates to CASSQDGTGGSAYGYTF.

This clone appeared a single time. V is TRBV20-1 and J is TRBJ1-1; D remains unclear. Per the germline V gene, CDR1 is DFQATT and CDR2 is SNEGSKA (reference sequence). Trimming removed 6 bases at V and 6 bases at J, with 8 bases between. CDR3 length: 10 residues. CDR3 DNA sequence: TGCAGTGCCTACGGGCCTGAAGCTTTCTTT. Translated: CSAYGPEAFF.

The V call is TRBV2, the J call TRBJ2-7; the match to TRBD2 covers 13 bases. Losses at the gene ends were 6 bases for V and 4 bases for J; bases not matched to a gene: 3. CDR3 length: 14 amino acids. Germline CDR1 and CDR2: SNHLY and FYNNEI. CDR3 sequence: CASSALAGGYEQYF. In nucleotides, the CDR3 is TGTGCCAGCAGCGCACTAGCGGGGGGGTACGAGCAGTACTTC.

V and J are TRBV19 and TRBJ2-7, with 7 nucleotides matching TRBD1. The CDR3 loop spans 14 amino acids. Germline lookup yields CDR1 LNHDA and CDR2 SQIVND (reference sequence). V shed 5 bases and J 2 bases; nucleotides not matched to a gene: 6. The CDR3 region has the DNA TGTGCCAGTAGTCGACAGGGAGTCCCCTACGAGCAGTACTTC. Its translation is CASSRQGVPYEQYF.

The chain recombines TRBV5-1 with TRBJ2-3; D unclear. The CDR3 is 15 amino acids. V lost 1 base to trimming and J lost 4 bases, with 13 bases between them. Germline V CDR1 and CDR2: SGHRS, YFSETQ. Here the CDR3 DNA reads TGCGCCAGCAGCTTGTCTGGGAAAAATGCAGATACGCAGTATTTT. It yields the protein CASSLSGKNADTQYF. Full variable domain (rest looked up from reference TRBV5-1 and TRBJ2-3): KAGVTQTPRYLIKTRGQQVTLSCSPISGHRSVSWYQQTPGQGLQFLFEYFSETQRNKGNFPGRFSGRQFSNSRSEMNVSTLELGDSALYLCASSLSGKNADTQYFGPGTRLTVL.

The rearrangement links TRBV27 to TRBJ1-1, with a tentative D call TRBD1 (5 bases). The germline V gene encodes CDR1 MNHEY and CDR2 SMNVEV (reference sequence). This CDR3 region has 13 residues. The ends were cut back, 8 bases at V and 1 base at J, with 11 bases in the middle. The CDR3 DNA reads TGTGCCAGCCAAGCAGGGACGAACACTGAAGCTTTCTTT. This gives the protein CASQAGTNTEAFF.

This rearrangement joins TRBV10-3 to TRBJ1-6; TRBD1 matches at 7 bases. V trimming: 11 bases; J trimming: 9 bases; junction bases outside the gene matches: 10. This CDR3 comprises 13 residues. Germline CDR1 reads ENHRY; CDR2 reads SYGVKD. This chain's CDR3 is CAGGAGGISPLHF. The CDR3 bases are TGTGCCGGGGGGGCAGGGGGTATTTCACCCCTCCACTTT.

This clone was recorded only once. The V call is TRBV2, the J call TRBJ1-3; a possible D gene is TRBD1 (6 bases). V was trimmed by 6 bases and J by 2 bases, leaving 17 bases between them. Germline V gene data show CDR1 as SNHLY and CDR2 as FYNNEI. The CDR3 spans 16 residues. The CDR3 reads CASRDNRVLTGNTIYF. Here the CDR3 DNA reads TGTGCCAGCAGGGACAACAGGGTCTTAACTGGAAACACCATATATTTT. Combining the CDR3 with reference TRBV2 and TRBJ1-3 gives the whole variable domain EPEVTQTPSHQVTQMGQEVILRCVPISNHLYFYWYRQILGQKVEFLVSFYNNEISEKSEIFDDQFSVERPDGSNFTLKIRSTKLEDSAMYFCASRDNRVLTGNTIYFGEGSWLTVV.

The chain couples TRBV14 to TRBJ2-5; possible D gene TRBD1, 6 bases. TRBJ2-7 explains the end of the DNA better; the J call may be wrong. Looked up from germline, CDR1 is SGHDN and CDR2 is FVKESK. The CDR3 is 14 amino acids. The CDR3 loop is CASSQANRVYEQYF. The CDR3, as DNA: TGTGCCAGCAGCCAAGCGAACAGGGTCTACGAGCAGTACTTC.

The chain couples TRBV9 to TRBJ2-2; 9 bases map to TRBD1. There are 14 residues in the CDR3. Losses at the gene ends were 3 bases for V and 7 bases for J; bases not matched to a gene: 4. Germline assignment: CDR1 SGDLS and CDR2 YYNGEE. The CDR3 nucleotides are TGTGCCAGCAGCGCACAGGGGGCGCACGGGGAGCTGTTTTTT. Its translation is CASSAQGAHGELFF.

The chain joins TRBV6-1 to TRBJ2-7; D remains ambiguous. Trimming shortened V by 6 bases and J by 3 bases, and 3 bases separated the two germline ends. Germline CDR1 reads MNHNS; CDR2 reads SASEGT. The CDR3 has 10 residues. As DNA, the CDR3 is TGTGCCAGCAGGAACTACGAGCAGTACTTC. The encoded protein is CASRNYEQYF.

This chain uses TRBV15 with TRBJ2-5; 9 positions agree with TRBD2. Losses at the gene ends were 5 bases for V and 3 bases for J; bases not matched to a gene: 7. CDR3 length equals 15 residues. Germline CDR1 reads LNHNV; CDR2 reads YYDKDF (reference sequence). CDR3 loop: CATSPRTSAKETQYF. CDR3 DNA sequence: TGTGCCACCAGCCCCCGGACTAGCGCGAAAGAGACCCAGTACTTC.

For the CDR3, the DNA is TGCAGCGTTCGGCAGGGCCCCTACGAGCAGTACTTC. This gives the protein CSVRQGPYEQYF. The rearrangement uses TRBV29-1 and TRBJ2-7, with D possibly being TRBD1 (5 bases). V lost 5 bases to trimming and J lost 2 bases, with 10 bases between them. The CDR3 is 12 amino acids. Looked up from germline, CDR1 is SQVTM and CDR2 is ANQGSEA.

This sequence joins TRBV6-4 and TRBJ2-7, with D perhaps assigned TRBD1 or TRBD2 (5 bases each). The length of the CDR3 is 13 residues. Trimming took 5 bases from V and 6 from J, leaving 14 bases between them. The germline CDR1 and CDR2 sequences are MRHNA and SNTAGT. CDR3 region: CASSRERGSEQYF. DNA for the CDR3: TGTGCCAGCAGTCGGGAAAGGGGCAGCGAGCAGTACTTC.

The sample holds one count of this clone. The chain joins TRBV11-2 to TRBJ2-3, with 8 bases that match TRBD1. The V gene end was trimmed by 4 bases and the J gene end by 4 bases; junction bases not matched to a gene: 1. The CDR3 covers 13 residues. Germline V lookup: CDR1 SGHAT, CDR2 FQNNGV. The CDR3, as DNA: TGTGCCAGCAGCTCACAGGGGGCAGATACGCAGTATTTT. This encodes CASSSQGADTQYF.

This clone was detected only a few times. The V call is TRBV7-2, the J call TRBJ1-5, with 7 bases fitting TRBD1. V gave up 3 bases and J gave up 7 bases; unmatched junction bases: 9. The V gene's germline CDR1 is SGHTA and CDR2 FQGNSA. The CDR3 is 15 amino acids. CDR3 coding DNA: TGTGCCAGCAGCTTGCATACAGGGGCGAGCCAGCCCCAGCATTTT. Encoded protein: CASSLHTGASQPQHF.

CDR3 loop: CASSLVGTGGGYTF. The CDR3 coding sequence is TGCGCCAGCAGCTTGGTCGGGACAGGGGGCGGCTACACCTTC. The V and J genes are TRBV5-1 and TRBJ1-2, with 12 bases identical to TRBD1. The CDR3 loop spans 14 amino acids. Trimming took 0 bases from V and 8 from J; bases not matched to a gene: 2. Per germline, CDR1 SGHRS and CDR2 YFSETQ. Full variable domain (remainder filled in from reference TRBV5-1 and TRBJ1-2): KAGVTQTPRYLIKTRGQQVTLSCSPISGHRSVSWYQQTPGQGLQFLFEYFSETQRNKGNFPGRFSGRQFSNSRSEMNVSTLELGDSALYLCASSLVGTGGGYTFGSGTRLTVV.

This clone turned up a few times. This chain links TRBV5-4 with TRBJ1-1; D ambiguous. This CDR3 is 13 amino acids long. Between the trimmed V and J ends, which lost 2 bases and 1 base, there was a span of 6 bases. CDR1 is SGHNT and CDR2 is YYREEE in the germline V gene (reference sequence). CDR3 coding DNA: TGTGCCAGCAGCTTACAGCCGAACACTGAAGCTTTCTTT. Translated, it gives CASSLQPNTEAFF.